Below, 9 T cell receptor beta chains from the same sample are listed, as sequenced in a study of blood T cell repertoires in COVID-19. Libraries were prepared by immunoSEQ multiplex PCR; TCRdb keeps only in-frame clonotypes and omits some of them. The profile covers a few hundred thousand clones, with roughly 89% appearing a single time and less than 3.5% taken by the ten largest. The sample consisted of PBMCs or T cells enriched from blood (not recorded which). These receptors were collected from a woman aged 45-60 years who had been exposed to COVID-19.

The chain has TRBV19 and TRBJ1-4; weak D call: TRBD1 (5 bases). The CDR3 has 14 amino acids. Trimming removed 3 bases at V and 4 bases at J, with 9 bases between. Germline V gene data show CDR1 as LNHDA and CDR2 as SQIVND (reference sequence). Here the CDR3 DNA reads TGTGCCAGTAGTATCTGGCAGGGTAATGAAAAACTGTTTTTT. The encoded protein is CASSIWQGNEKLFF.

The chain carries TRBV12-3 or TRBV12-4 and TRBJ2-4, with 7 bases matching TRBD2. V shed 4 bases, J shed 9 bases, and the junction held 0 bases outside the gene matches. The CDR3 is made up of 11 amino acids. CDR3 sequence reads: CASSWGGIQYF. As DNA, the CDR3 is TGTGCCAGCAGTTGGGGGGGCATTCAGTACTTC.

J is TRBJ2-1 and V is TRBV2; 8 bases match TRBD2. CDR1 and CDR2 (germline): SNHLY, FYNNEI. The CDR3 spans 15 residues. With 2 bases clipped from V and 7 bases from J, the junction kept 7 bases outside the gene matches. The CDR3 region is CASSEFAGGSNEQFF. The CDR3 DNA reads TGTGCCAGCAGTGAATTTGCGGGGGGCTCGAATGAGCAGTTCTTC.

CDR3 protein: CASMGDDRERIYF. The CDR3 coding sequence is TGTGCCAGCATGGGAGATGATCGGGAGAGGATATATTTT. The chain links TRBV6-5 to TRBJ1-3; D not certain. V lost 7 bases, J lost 13 bases, and 20 bases lay in between. Germline V lookup: CDR1 MNHEY, CDR2 SVGAGI. This CDR3 has 13 amino acids.

The chain employs TRBV10-3 and TRBJ2-1, with 8 bases matching TRBD1. CDR3 length: 15 residues. The germline V gene has CDR1 ENHRY and CDR2 SYGVKD. The trim removed 8 bases at V and 0 bases at J, leaving 6 bases unmatched. This CDR3 reads CAIGNDRGSYNEQFF. CDR3 coding DNA: TGTGCCATCGGAAATGACAGGGGCTCCTACAATGAGCAGTTCTTC.

The rearrangement links TRBV18 to TRBJ2-7; TRBD1 is a possible D gene (6 bases). Germline-derived CDR1 and CDR2 are KGHSH and LQKENI. This CDR3 is 13 amino acids long. The V gene lost 5 bases and the J gene lost 10 bases, with 18 bases spanning the gap. CDR3 DNA: TGTGCCAGCTCAGCCAACCGGGACACCCTACAGTACTTC. Translation: CASSANRDTLQYF. Using reference TRBV18 and TRBJ2-7 for the parts outside the CDR3, the full variable domain is NAGVMQNPRHLVRRRGQEARLRCSPMKGHSHVYWYRQLPEEGLKFMVYLQKENIIDESGMPKERFSAEFPKEGPSILRIQQVVRGDSAAYFCASSANRDTLQYFGPGTRLTVT.

This chain links TRBV30 with TRBJ2-6, with D unresolved. Germline V gene lookup returns CDR1 GTSNPN and CDR2 SVGIG (reference sequence). This CDR3 is built from 13 residues. Trimming removed 4 bases from V and 0 bases from J, with 4 bases in between. The DNA for the CDR3 is TGTGCCTGGACACTCTCTGGGGCCAACGTCCTGACTTTC. Translating it yields CAWTLSGANVLTF.

The chain uses TRBV9 and TRBJ1-6; a possible D gene is TRBD1 (5 bases). The length of the CDR3 is 15 residues. Trimming took 0 bases from V and 7 from J, leaving 11 bases between them. The V gene's germline CDR1 is SGDLS and CDR2 YYNGEE. The CDR3 sequence: CASSVEGGQNSPLHF. For the CDR3, the DNA is TGTGCCAGCAGCGTAGAGGGTGGACAAAATTCACCCCTCCACTTT.

This chain connects TRBV6-5 to TRBJ1-3, with D maybe TRBD1 (5 bases). CDR3 length: 14 amino acids. Germline V gene sequence: CDR1 MNHEY, CDR2 SVGAGI. V was clipped by 7 bases and J by 2 bases, with 12 bases between them. The CDR3 is CASIPGGAGNTIYF. The CDR3 DNA reads TGTGCCAGCATCCCCGGGGGAGCTGGAAACACCATATATTTT.